This TCR beta chain was documented in a study of blood T cells in healthy people across ages. General study findings and limits: Among T cells, TCR beta diversity per million cells dropped roughly linearly as age rose. The study found TCR beta diversity correlated strongly with naive T cell percentage.

Points on this clonotype: No antigen is known for it.

A second PCR, run for about 7 to 12 cycles, used a sample-barcoded 5' primer plus a J-beta primer mix. Every cDNA molecule carried a tag from a template-switch adaptor bearing 12 random nucleotides. From the 5' RACE reads, TCRdb called clonotypes with MiXCR, one entry per CDR3 protein. The table lists approximately 900,000 distinct CDR3 sequences, about 48% of them singletons. V was shortened by 4 bases and J by 1 base, with 13 bases between the two germline ends. Per germline, CDR1 MGHDK and CDR2 SYGVNS. The CDR3 runs 15 residues. The sequence came from a young man in good health. Sequenced material: blood. V usage is TRBV25-1 and J usage is TRBJ2-5; D gene unclear. CDR3 in DNA: TGTGCCAGCAGTGGCGGCGCCAGATCCCAAGAGACCCAGTACTTC. It yields the protein CASSGGARSQETQYF.